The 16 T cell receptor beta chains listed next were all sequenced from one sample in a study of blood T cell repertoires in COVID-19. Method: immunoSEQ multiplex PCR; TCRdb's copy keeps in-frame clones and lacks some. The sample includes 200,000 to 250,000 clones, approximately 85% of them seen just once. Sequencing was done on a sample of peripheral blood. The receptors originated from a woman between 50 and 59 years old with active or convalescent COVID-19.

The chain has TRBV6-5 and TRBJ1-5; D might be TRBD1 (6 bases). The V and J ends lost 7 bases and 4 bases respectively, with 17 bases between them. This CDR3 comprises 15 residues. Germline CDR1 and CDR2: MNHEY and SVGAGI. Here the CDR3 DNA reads TGTGCCAGCACTACGAACCGGGACACGAATCAGCCCCAGCATTTT. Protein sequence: CASTTNRDTNQPQHF.

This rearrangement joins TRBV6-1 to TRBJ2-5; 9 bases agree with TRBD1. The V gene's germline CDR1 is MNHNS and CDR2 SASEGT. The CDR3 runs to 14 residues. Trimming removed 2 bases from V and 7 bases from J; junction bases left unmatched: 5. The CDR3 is CASSENRGPGTQYF. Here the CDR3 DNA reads TGTGCCAGCAGTGAAAACAGGGGGCCGGGGACCCAGTACTTC.

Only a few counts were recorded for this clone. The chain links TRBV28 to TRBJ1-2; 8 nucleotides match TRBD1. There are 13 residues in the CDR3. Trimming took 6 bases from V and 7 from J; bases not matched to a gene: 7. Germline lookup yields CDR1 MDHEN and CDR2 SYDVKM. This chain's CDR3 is CASRQPGQVGYTF. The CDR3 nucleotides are TGTGCCAGCAGACAGCCGGGACAGGTTGGCTACACCTTC.

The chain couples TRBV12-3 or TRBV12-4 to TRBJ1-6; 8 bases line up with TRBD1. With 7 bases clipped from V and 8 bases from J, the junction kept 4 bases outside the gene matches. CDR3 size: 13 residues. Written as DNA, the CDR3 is TGTGCCAGCACCGTGACAGGGGATTCACCCCTCCACTTT. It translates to CASTVTGDSPLHF.

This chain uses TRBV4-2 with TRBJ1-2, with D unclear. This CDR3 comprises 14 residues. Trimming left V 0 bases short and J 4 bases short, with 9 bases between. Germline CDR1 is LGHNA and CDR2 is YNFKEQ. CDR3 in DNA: TGTGCCAGCAGCCAAGAGGAGACTCGCTATGGCTACACCTTC. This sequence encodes CASSQEETRYGYTF.

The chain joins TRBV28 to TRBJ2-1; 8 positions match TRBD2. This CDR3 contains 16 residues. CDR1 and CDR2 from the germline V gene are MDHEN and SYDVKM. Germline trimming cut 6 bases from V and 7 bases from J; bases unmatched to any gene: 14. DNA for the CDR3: TGTGCCAGCAGCCCCGGGGGGGGCGGGAGGTGGAATGAGCAGTTCTTC. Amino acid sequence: CASSPGGGGRWNEQFF.

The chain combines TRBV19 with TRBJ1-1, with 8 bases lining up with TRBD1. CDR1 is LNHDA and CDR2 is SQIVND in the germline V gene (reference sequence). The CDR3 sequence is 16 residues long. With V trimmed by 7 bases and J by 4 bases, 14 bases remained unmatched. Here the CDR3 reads CASKGQGALLGTEAFF. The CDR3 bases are TGTGCCAGTAAAGGGCAGGGGGCTTTGTTGGGCACTGAAGCTTTCTTT.

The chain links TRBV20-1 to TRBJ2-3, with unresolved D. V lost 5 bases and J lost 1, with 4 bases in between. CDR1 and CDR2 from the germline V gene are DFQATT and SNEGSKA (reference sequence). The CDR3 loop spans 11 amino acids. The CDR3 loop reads CSAHRTDTQYF. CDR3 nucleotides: TGCAGTGCTCATCGCACAGATACGCAGTATTTT.

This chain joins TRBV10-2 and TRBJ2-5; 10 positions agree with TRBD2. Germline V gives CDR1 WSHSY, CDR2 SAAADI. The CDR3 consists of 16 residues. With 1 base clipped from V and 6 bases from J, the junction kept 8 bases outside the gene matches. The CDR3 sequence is CASSEWPAGGEKTQYF. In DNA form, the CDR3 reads TGCGCCAGCAGTGAGTGGCCAGCGGGGGGGGAGAAGACCCAGTACTTC.

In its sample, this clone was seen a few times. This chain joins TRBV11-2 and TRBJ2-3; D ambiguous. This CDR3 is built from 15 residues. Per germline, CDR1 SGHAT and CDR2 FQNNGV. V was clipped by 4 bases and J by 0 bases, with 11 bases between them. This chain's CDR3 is CASSSPRYSTDTQYF. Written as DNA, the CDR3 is TGTGCCAGCAGCTCACCCCGGTACAGCACAGATACGCAGTATTTT. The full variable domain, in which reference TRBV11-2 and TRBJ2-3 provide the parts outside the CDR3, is EAGVAQSPRYKIIEKRQSVAFWCNPISGHATLYWYQQILGQGPKLLIQFQNNGVVDDSQLPKDRFSAERLKGVDSTLKIQPAKLEDSAVYLCASSSPRYSTDTQYFGPGTRLTVL.

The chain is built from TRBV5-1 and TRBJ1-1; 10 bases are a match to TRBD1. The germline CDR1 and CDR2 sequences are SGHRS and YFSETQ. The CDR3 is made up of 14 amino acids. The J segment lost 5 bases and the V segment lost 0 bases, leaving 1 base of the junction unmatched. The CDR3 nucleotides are TGCGCCAGCAGCTTGGGGGACAGGGGTACTGAAGCTTTCTTT. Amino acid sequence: CASSLGDRGTEAFF.

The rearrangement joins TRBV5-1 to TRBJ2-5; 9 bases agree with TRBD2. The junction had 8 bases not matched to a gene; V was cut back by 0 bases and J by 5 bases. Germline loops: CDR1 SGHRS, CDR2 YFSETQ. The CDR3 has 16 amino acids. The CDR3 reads CASSLGIAGETETQYF. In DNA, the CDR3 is TGCGCCAGCAGCTTGGGGATAGCGGGGGAGACGGAGACCCAGTACTTC.

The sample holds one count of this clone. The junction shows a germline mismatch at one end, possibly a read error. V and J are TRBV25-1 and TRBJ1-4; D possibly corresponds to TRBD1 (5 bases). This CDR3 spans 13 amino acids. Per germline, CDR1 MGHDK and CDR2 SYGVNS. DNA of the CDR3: TGTGCCAGCAGTGAGCCAGGGAATGGAAAACTGTTTTTT. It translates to CASSEPGNGKLFF.

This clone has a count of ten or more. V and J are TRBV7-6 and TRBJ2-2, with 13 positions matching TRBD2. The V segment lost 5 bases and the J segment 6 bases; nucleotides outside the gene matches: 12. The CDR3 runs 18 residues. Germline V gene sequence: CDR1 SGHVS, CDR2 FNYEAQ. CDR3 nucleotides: TGTGCCAGCAGCCCACCGGTGCGACTAGCGGGAGGTTCCGGGGAGCTGTTTTTT. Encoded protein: CASSPPVRLAGGSGELFF.

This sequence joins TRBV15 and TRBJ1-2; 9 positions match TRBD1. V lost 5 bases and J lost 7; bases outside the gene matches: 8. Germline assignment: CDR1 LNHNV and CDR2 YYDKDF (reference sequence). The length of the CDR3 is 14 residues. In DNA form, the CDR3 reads TGTGCCACCAGCTCCTCGGGACAGGGAGTTGGCTACACCTTC. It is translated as CATSSSGQGVGYTF.

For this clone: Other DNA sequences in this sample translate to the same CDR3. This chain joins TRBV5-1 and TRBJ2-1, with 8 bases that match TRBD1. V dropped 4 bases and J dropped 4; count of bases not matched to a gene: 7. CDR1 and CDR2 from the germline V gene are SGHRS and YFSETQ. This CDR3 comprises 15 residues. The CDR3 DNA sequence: TGCGCCAGCAGCCCAGGACAGGGAGGTTACAATGAGCAGTTCTTC. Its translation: CASSPGQGGYNEQFF.